This T cell receptor beta chain was recorded in a study of response to subunit inactivated influenza vaccine. CDR1 SGHRS and CDR2 YFSETQ come from the germline V gene. This CDR3 is 15 amino acids long. Trimming left V 3 bases short and J 0 bases short, with 12 bases between. One entry per CDR3 protein results from TCRdb running MiXCR on the RT-PCR reads. The data contain about 540,000 distinct CDR3 sequences, around a quarter of them singletons. These data were also filed under a second study, of T cells expressing NK-cell markers. That study adds: TCR beta cDNA was generated via 5'RACE template switching incorporating UMIs.

The V gene is TRBV5-1, the J gene TRBJ2-5, with D tentatively TRBD1 or TRBD2 (5 bases each). The material sequenced was CD4+ T cells sorted from PBMCs, taken 11 to 12 days after vaccination. This receptor was identified in a man in his forties or fifties who received an inactivated influenza vaccine. The chain's CDR3 is CASSSGPLYQETQYF. The CDR3 DNA sequence: TGCGCCAGCAGCTCGGGGCCACTGTACCAAGAGACCCAGTACTTC. Full variable domain (outside the CDR3, taken from reference TRBV5-1 and TRBJ2-5): KAGVTQTPRYLIKTRGQQVTLSCSPISGHRSVSWYQQTPGQGLQFLFEYFSETQRNKGNFPGRFSGRQFSNSRSEMNVSTLELGDSALYLCASSSGPLYQETQYFGPGTRLLVL.